The rows below give T cell receptor beta chains drawn from one sample of a study of T cells in localized non-small cell lung cancer. TCRdb's table, derived via immunoSEQ multiplex PCR, lists solely in-frame clones and lacks some. The repertoire holds thousands of clones, 20% to 30% seen once, with around 6% in the top ten. The input for sequencing was lung tumor tissue, taken before any cancer treatment. All receptors derive from a woman aged 40-75 years with stage III lung adenocarcinoma. Each CDR3 is given with its conserved first and last residue.

v_call cdr3_aa
TRBV11-3 CASSLATGGTEAFF
TRBV6-8 CASSDRTYNEQFF
TRBV10-3 CASSEGPGSYEQYF
TRBV23-1 CASSPLGQPFMNTEAFF
TRBV9 CASSPQDRPYEQYF
TRBV28 CASSFLSGTDTQYF
TRBV6-8 CASTPSGSQGGYTF
TRBV11-3 CASSATGVRTGNTIYF
TRBV6-8 CASRYTAGREQFF
TRBV19 CASSILGYEQFF
TRBV5-1 CASSSSAGGNTEAFF
TRBV19 CASSMGRLYEQYF
TRBV5-1 CASSLGQYNEKLFF
TRBV18 CASSPDWTGILFGDGYTF
TRBV11-3 CASTMKGRVNTEAFF
TRBV11-3 CASSFRTPNTEAFF
TRBV6-8 CASSEWVAKNIQYF
TRBV6-8 CASSPLRFGSTYEQYF
TRBV29-1 CSVEDSGGPRDGEQYF
TRBV19 CASSKRTGRGTEAFF
TRBV12-2 CVTLPELAGVRNTEAFF
TRBV19 CASSAGRRASGNTIYF